The 6 T cell receptor beta chains presented below share a single source sample, sequenced in a study of blood T cells in healthy people across ages. Together with a sample-barcoded 5' primer, a J-beta primer mix was included in a second PCR lasting about 6 to 11 cycles. TCRdb ran MiXCR on the 5' RACE reads and lists one entry per CDR3 protein. The sample consists of more than 650,000 distinct CDR3 sequences, about 53% of them appearing once. Sequenced material: blood. These receptor sequences come from a man at least 80 years old in good health.

V usage is TRBV10-3 and J usage is TRBJ2-7; 7 bases fit TRBD1. The germline V gene encodes CDR1 ENHRY and CDR2 SYGVKD. The CDR3 runs to 15 residues. Trimming took 5 bases from V and 0 from J; bases not matched to a gene: 7. The CDR3 DNA reads as TGTGCCATCAGTACAGGGGCCAGAAGCTCCTACGAGCAGTACTTC. Its translation: CAISTGARSSYEQYF.

The chain joins TRBV11-3 to TRBJ1-5; a possible D gene is TRBD1 (6 bases). Trimming removed 1 base from V and 5 bases from J, with 21 bases in between. The CDR3 is 18 residues long. In germline, CDR1 is SGHNT, CDR2 YENEEA. CDR3 in amino acids: CASSLVHPRGLWDQPQHF. The CDR3, as DNA: TGTGCCAGCAGCTTAGTTCACCCCCGGGGGCTCTGGGATCAGCCCCAGCATTTT.

This clonotype was recorded a few times. V and J are TRBV6-5 and TRBJ2-4; D gene uncertain. Germline CDR1 MNHEY, CDR2 SVGAGI. The CDR3 spans 13 residues. Trimming removed 4 bases at V and 2 bases at J, with 6 bases between. CDR3 amino acids: CASSFGSKNIQYF. The CDR3 nucleotides are TGTGCCAGCAGTTTCGGGTCCAAAAACATTCAGTACTTC.

V is TRBV6-5 and J is TRBJ2-5; perhaps TRBD2 as D (7 bases). The CDR3 is 16 amino acids. Germline-derived CDR1 and CDR2 are MNHEY and SVGAGI. V was cut by 6 bases and J by 3 bases, with 20 bases left in between. Written as DNA, the CDR3 is TGTGCCAGCAGCCTGAACAGGGCTAGCGGAAAAGAGACCCAGTACTTC. Translated: CASSLNRASGKETQYF.

V gene TRBV7-3 combines with J gene TRBJ2-1; D may be TRBD1 (5 bases). The germline gives CDR1 SGHTA, CDR2 FQGTGA. The CDR3 totals 16 residues. V gave up 1 base and J gave up 0 bases, with 10 bases separating them. DNA for the CDR3: TGTGCCAGCAGCTTAAGGGGCAGGAGCTCCTACAATGAGCAGTTCTTC. It translates to CASSLRGRSSYNEQFF.

The chain couples TRBV11-2 to TRBJ2-3, with D possibly called TRBD1 or TRBD2 (6 bases each). This CDR3 spans 19 amino acids. Trimming cost V 6 bases and J 1 base, with 26 bases left between them. Germline V gives CDR1 SGHAT, CDR2 FQNNGV. The CDR3 here is CASRPLAPRGGRGTDTQYF. The CDR3 DNA sequence: TGTGCCAGCAGACCACTAGCACCCAGGGGCGGTCGGGGCACAGATACGCAGTATTTT.